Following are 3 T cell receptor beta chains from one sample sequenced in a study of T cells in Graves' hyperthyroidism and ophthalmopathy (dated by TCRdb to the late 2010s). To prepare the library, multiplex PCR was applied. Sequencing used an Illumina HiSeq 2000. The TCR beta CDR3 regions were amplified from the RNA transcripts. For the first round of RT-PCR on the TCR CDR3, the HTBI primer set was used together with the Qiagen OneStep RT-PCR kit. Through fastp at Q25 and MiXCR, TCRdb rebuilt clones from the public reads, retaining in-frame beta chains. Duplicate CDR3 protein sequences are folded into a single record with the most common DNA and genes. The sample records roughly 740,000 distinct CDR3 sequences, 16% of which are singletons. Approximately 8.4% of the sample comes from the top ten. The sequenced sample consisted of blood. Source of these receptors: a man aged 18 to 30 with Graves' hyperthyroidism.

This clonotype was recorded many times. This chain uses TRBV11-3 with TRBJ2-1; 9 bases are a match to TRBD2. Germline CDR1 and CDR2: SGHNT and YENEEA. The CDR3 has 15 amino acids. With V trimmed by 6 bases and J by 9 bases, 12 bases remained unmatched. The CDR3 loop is CASRPSGREGSEQFF. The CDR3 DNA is TGTGCCAGCAGGCCCTCGGGGCGGGAGGGTAGTGAGCAGTTCTTC. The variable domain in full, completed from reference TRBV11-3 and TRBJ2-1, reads EAGVVQSPRYKIIEKKQPVAFWCNPISGHNTLYWYLQNLGQGPELLIRYENEEAVDDSQLPKDRFSAERLKGVDSTLKIQPAELGDSAVYLCASRPSGREGSEQFFGPGTRLTVL.

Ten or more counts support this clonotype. Here the CDR3 DNA reads TGTGCCAGCGGAGGACTAGCGGGTGCAGATACGCAGTATTTT. Encoded protein: CASGGLAGADTQYF. J is TRBJ2-3 and V is TRBV2, with 11 bases fitting TRBD2. Trimming at V came to 8 bases and at J to 4 bases, leaving 5 bases not matched to a gene. CDR1 SNHLY and CDR2 FYNNEI come from the germline V gene. The length of the CDR3 is 14 residues.

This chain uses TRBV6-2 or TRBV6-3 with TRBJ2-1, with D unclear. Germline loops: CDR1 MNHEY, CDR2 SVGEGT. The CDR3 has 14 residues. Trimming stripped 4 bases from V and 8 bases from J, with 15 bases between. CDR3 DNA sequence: TGTGCCAGCAGTTTCTCAAGTCCACCCGATGAGCAGTTCTTC. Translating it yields CASSFSSPPDEQFF.